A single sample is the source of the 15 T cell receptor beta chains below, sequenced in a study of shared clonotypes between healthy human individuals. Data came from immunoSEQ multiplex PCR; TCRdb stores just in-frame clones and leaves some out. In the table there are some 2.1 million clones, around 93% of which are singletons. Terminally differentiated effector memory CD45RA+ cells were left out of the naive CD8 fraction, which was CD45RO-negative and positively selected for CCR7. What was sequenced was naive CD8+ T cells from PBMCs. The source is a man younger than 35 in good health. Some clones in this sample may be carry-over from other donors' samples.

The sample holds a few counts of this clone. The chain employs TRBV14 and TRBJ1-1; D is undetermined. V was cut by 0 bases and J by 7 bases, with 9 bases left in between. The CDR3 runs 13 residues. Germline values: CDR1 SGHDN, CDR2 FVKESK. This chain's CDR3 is CASSQDYSVEAFF. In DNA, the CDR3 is TGTGCCAGCAGCCAAGACTATTCGGTTGAAGCTTTCTTT.

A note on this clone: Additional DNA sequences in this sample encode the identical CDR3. The CDR3 region is CASSIGVPYEQYF. The CDR3 bases are TGTGCCAGTAGTATCGGGGTGCCCTACGAGCAGTACTTC. The J gene is TRBJ2-7, the V gene TRBV19; D perhaps matches TRBD2 (5 bases). V was cut by 3 bases and J by 2 bases, with 8 bases left in between. The germline V gene has CDR1 LNHDA and CDR2 SQIVND (reference sequence). The CDR3 totals 13 residues.

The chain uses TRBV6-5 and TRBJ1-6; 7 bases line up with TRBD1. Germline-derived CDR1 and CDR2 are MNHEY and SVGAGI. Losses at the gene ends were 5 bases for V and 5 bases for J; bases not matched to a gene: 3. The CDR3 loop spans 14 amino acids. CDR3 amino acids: CASSTTGDNSPLHF. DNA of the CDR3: TGTGCCAGCAGTACCACAGGGGATAATTCACCCCTCCACTTT.

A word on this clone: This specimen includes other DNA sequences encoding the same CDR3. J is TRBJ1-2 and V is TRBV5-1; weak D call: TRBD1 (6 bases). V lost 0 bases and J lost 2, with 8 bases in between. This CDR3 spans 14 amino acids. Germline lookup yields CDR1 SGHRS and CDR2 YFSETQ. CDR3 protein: CASSLDRANYGYTF. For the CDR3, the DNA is TGCGCCAGCAGCTTGGACAGGGCGAACTATGGCTACACCTTC.

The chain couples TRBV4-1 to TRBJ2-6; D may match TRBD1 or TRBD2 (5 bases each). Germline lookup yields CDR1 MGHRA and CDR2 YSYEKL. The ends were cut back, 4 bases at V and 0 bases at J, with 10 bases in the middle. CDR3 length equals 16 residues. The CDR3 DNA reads TGCGCCAGCAGCCTGGGACCTCTCTCTGGGGCCAACGTCCTGACTTTC. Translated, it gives CASSLGPLSGANVLTF.

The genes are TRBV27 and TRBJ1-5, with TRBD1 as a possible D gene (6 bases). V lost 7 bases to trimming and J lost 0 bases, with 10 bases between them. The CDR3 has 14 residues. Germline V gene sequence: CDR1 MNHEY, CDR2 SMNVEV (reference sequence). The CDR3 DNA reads TGTGCCAGCAAAGGGGGGAATAGCAATCAGCCCCAGCATTTT. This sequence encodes CASKGGNSNQPQHF.

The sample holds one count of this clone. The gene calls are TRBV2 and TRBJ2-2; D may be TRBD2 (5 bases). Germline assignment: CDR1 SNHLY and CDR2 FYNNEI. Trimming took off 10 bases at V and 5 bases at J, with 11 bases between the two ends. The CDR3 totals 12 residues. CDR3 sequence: CATGERTGELFF. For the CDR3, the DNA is TGTGCCACCGGCGAGCGGACCGGGGAGCTGTTTTTT.

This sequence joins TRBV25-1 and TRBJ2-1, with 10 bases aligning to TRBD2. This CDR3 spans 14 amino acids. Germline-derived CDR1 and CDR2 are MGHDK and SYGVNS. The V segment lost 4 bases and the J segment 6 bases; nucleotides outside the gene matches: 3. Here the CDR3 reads CASSGRLAGNEQFF. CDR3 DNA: TGTGCCAGCAGTGGAAGACTAGCGGGCAATGAGCAGTTCTTC.

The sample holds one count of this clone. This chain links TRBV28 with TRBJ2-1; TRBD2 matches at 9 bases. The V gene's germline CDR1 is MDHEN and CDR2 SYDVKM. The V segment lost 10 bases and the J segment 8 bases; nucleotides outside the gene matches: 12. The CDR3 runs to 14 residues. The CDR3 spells CAINRRRGGDEQFF. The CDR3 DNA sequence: TGTGCCATCAACCGACGGCGGGGGGGCGATGAGCAGTTCTTC. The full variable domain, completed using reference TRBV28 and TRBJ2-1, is DVKVTQSSRYLVKRTGEKVFLECVQDMDHENMFWYRQDPGLGLRLIYFSYDVKMKEKGDIPEGYSVSREKKERFSLILESASTNQTSMYLCAINRRRGGDEQFFGPGTRLTVL.

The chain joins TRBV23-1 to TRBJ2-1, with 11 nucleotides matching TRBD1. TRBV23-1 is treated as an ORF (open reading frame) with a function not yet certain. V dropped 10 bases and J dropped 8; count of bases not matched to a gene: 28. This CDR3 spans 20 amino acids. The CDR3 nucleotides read TGCGCCACCTCGCCTGAACTAGGACAGGGGGCGAGCGGGAGCTCCCATGAGCAGTTCTTC. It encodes CATSPELGQGASGSSHEQFF.

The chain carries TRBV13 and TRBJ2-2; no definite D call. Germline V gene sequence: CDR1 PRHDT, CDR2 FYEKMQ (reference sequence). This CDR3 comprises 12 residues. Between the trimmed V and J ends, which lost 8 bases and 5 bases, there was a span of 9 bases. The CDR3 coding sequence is TGTGCCAGCCTCGAAGGAACCGGGGAGCTGTTTTTT. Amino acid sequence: CASLEGTGELFF.

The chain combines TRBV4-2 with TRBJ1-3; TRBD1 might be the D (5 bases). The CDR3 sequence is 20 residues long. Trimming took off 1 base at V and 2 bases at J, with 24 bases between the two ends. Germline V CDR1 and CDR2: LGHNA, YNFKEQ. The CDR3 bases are TGTGCCAGCAGCCAAGCCGTGGGCAGGACCGAGGGACTCACTGGAAACACCATATATTTT. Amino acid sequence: CASSQAVGRTEGLTGNTIYF.

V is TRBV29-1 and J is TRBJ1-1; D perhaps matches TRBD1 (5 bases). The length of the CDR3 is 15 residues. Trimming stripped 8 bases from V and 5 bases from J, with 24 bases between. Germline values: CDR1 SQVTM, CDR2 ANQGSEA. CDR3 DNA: TGCAGCCCTAAAGGAGGGGCGTCGATGGGGACTGAAGCTTTCTTT. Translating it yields CSPKGGASMGTEAFF.

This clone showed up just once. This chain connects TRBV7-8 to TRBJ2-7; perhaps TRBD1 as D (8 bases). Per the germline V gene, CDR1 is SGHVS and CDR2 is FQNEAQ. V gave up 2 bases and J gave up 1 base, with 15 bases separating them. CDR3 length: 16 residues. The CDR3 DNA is TGTGCCAGCAGCTTAATAGGACAGGGAGGGTCCTACGAGCAGTACTTC. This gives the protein CASSLIGQGGSYEQYF.

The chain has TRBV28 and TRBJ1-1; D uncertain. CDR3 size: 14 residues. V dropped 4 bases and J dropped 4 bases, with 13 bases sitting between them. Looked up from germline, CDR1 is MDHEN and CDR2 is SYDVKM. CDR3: CASSSLRTGTEAFF. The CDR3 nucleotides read TGTGCCAGCAGTTCCCTCAGGACCGGCACTGAAGCTTTCTTT.